Here is one T cell receptor beta chain with its context. Its antigen has not been determined. No base-level quality is on record; no much larger clone is a single base apart. Library prep was done by the immunoSEQ multiplex PCR assay. For the multiplex PCR, a mixture combining 60 forward primers for TCR Vbeta segments and 13 reverse primers for TCR Jbeta segments was used. Amplification of the CDR3 region of rearranged TCR beta genes was performed with a multiplex PCR assay on genomic DNA. On the Illumina HiSeq System, the amplified TCR beta libraries were sequenced as 87-base-pair reads. The paper's data handling went like this. A later analysis tallied approximately 87 million unique TCR beta chains across the 666 repertoires, and some 10 million of those chains were shared by two or more donors. Raw reads were error-corrected and collapsed into unique sequences with a nearest-neighbor algorithm that merged closely related sequences to remove PCR and sequencing errors. To assign V, D and J gene segments, CDR3 sequences were aligned to IMGT reference sequences. For a sequence to be retained, a match of at least six nucleotides was required to both a V gene segment and a J gene segment. Rearrangements were called productive when the CDR3 lacked stop codons and stayed in frame with V and J; all others were non-productive. CDR3 was defined by IMGT convention, running from the second conserved V-encoded cysteine to the conserved J-encoded phenylalanine. In an earlier analysis of some 550 of the donors, sequences lacking an unambiguous match to a single V gene segment were excluded. An earlier analysis of over 450 of the donors classified V segments as functional when productive rearrangements were above 56.7% and as segregating when the standard deviation between donors was above 5%. A statistical classification framework was developed to diagnose cytomegalovirus status using the catalog of TCR beta chain sequences. In a later analysis, TCR nucleotide sequences were compared against IMGT/GENE-DB human TR gene sequences so that V and J genes could be assigned. Using the TCRdist pipeline, a later analysis assigned CDR3 sequences along with most-parsimonious VDJ recombination scenarios. In a later analysis, each TCR beta chain was defined by its CDR3 amino acid sequence together with its V-gene family, and reads lacking a unique V-gene family were excluded. A later analysis removed roughly 590 highly shared, low-generation-probability nucleotide sequences to deal with suspected cross-contamination and a sequencing artifact. In a later analysis, a clonal expansion index was calculated for each public chain from normalized within-repertoire ranks of inferred template counts. In a later analysis, generation probabilities were computed with a VDJ recombination model fitted to out-of-frame rearrangements, and the resulting probabilities were checked against IGoR. In a later analysis, hypergeometric tests were used to score TCR-TCR, TCR-HLA and TCR-CMV co-occurrence, with a repertoire-size bias correction applied to TCR pairs. In a later analysis, false discovery rates were estimated by permuting HLA or CMV assignments 20 times. In a later analysis, co-occurring TCRs were grouped using DBSCAN, with TCRdist sequence similarity added in when clustering inside HLA-allele-positive subsets. Co-occurrence clustering excluded repertoires with fewer than 30,000 or more than 120,000 public chains, plus five with anomalous nucleotide sharing. The table was pulled from immuneACCESS by TCRdb, which kept in-frame rearrangements only. Such tables lose some clones; where checked, under half of the loss comes from unresolved V genes, and the rest has no known cause. That table furnishes V, J and clone size, whereas the DNA furnished D and trimming. The sample has some 120,000 clones on record, 75% to 85% of them singletons. Just over 2.5% of the sample rests with the top ten.

This entry is derived from a study of cytomegalovirus exposure and HLA in healthy donors (dated by TCRdb to about 2017). For context, the study as a whole: An earlier analysis of several hundred of the donors reported about 250 Gb of sequence data and about 100 million unique TCR beta sequences from approximately 180 million T cells. High-throughput TCR immunosequencing, statistical association of individual TCRs with disease status, and machine learning were combined to predict cytomegalovirus infection status. A later genetic analysis took genome-wide SNP genotypes for about 60% of the roughly 670 donors and used that subset as a discovery cohort. Rather than drawing on any new phenotypic data, the later analysis identified candidate immune exposures from TCR beta sequences and the way those sequences occurred across donors. Of the roughly 400 genotyped donors, less than 90% were placed in the genetic ancestry cluster associated with self-reported Caucasian donors. Every discovery cohort repertoire had been produced on one sequencing platform. In an earlier analysis of 500 to 650 of the donors, high-throughput TCR beta sequencing was used to judge whether each TCR beta V gene segment behaved as functional or pseudogenic. On average, around 240,000 unique TCR beta nucleotide sequences were sequenced per donor among a few hundred genotyped donors of the cohort, with about 17% of those sequences being non-productive. The number of typed donors differed by locus: about 629-640 for A, B, C, DRB1 and DQB1; 522 for DQA1; over 600 for DPA1; and around 470 for DPB1. Class I and class II HLA loci were covered by the typing at four-digit resolution. Besides the first cohort of 666 subjects, a separate validation cohort made up of about 120 different subjects was used. Alongside the repertoire data, information on donor age, sex, ethnicity and CMV serostatus was compiled. To study patterns of TCR occurrence, a later analysis re-analyzed previously published TCR beta repertoires from 666 donors and added high-resolution HLA genotyping. The study was designed to test whether signatures of past pathogen exposure could be identified by cataloging public T cell receptors. An early release covering over 500 HLA-typed donors comprised approximately 290 gigabases of sequencing data and around 85 million unique TCR sequences. Because of strong linkage in the cohort, a few DR-DQ haplotypes were treated as single units for association and clustering. Using immunosequencing, the study profiled T cell repertoires from fewer than 700 subjects and related those repertoires to cytomegalovirus serostatus.

In total, approximately 700 healthy bone marrow donors made up the cohort. At the time of sampling, every cohort member was nominally healthy, though immune exposures that went unrecorded were likely present. The donor tested CMV seronegative, placing the donor among the 350 to 400 seronegative members of the cohort. A peripheral blood sample was provided by each donor, and peripheral blood mononuclear cells were used for TCR beta sequencing. Genomic DNA was extracted from the blood cell samples with the Qiagen DNeasy Blood Extraction Kit. Overall study results and their limits: At a false discovery rate of 0.05, a later analysis linked fewer than 20,000 TCR beta sequences to specific HLA alleles. Broadly in line with IMGT annotations, most TCR beta V segments showed up in productive rearrangements about 87% or about 30% of the time in an earlier analysis of 587 of the donors. When HLA alleles, especially DR and DQ, strongly co-occurred, attributing TCR associations to individual alleles was difficult. It was suggested by the authors that the approach could potentially be generalized to other disease states and immunological phenotypes. The study listed 164 TCR beta chains as associated with cytomegalovirus. Only TCR beta chains were sequenced in this cohort, and the absence of alpha or paired-chain data limited detectable features. Most TCR sequences were observed very rarely across donors, whereas some public TCRs were present in many individuals. An association between a missense DCLRE1C variant and V-gene and J-gene trimming of TCR beta chains was found in a later genetic analysis and replicated in an independent cohort. Because HLA typing was missing for some donors at each locus, association tests included only the typed subset. A later analysis reported that several top co-occurrence clusters appeared linked to parvovirus B19, influenza, CMV and Epstein-Barr virus. The classifier was reported to diagnose cytomegalovirus status with high specificity and sensitivity in both the original cohort and the validation cohort. In a later analysis, HLA-associated TCR beta chains showed more clonal expansion and lower generation probabilities than non-associated chains that were equally common. In a later genetic analysis, fewer N-insertions in productive TCRs were reported among donors in an Asian-associated ancestry cluster than the roughly 670-donor mean. Linkage disequilibrium might explain the correlated functional status among segregating V segments, but an unknown experimental factor could not be ruled out. The only immune exposure information available for the cohort was CMV serostatus. A further reported finding was that TCR beta sequences accurately predicted the HLA-A and HLA-B alleles for most subjects in the first cohort. Three of the identified cytomegalovirus-associated TCR beta chains were confirmed in vitro to be specific for cytomegalovirus antigens. A cluster of highly shared sequence variants was judged likely to be a technical artifact of the sequencing pipeline. In a later analysis, TCR association rates were found to vary across HLA loci, with the most associated TCRs seen for DRB1 alleles and the fewest for HLA-C alleles. Sequencing depth was assumed to be roughly uniform across donors in the presence/absence analyses, though that assumption may not hold. Seventeen rarely observed V segments, including chromosome 9 orphons, were excluded from the earlier analysis of several hundred of the donors because counts were too low. Because the 87-base-pair reads could not distinguish some IMGT-functional V segments, including TRBV6-2 and TRBV6-3, those segments were excluded. In a later analysis, most CMV-associated TCR beta chains were found to appear HLA-restricted, with HLA associations seemingly driven largely by CMV exposure.

The trim is 2 bases for V and 5 bases for J, with a gap of 12 bases between the germline ends. The germline V gene (reference sequence) specifies PRHDT as CDR1 and FYEKMQ as CDR2. Spanning cysteine to phenylalanine, the CDR3 consists of 14 amino acids. This entry keeps only the CDR3 DNA: 42 bases, framed from base 1. This TCR was recovered from a man aged 25 to 45 in good health and CMV-seronegative. The sample was PBMCs. The chain employs TRBV13 and TRBJ2-5, and perhaps TRBD2 as D gene, on 5 matching bases. This receptor carries the CDR3 CASSLNRGRETQYF. The nucleotides are TGTGCCAGCAGCTTAAATCGAGGGCGGGAGACCCAGTACTTC.